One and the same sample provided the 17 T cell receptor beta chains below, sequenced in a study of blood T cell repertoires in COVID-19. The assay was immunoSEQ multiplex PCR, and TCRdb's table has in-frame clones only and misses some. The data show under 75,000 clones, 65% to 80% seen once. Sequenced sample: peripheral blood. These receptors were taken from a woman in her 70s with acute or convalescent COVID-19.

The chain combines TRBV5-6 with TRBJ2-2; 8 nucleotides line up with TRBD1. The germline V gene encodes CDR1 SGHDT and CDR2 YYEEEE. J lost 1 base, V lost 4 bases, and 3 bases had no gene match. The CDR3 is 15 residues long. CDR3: CASSIQGVNTGELFF. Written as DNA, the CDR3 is TGTGCCAGCAGCATACAGGGGGTGAACACCGGGGAGCTGTTTTTT.

The CDR3 coding sequence is TGTGCCATCAGTGAGCCCCGGGGAAATAACTATGGCTACACCTTC. Translated, it gives CAISEPRGNNYGYTF. V gene TRBV10-3 combines with J gene TRBJ1-2; no definite D call. Germline-derived CDR1 and CDR2 are ENHRY and SYGVKD. The CDR3 is 15 amino acids. Trimming cost V 2 bases and J 1 base, with 11 bases left between them.

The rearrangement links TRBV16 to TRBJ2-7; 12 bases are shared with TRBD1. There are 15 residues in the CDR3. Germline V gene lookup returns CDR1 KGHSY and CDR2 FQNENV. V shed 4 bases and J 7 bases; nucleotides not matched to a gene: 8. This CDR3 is CASSRRDRGLGEQYF. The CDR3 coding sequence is TGTGCCAGCAGCCGAAGGGACAGGGGGCTGGGGGAGCAGTACTTC.

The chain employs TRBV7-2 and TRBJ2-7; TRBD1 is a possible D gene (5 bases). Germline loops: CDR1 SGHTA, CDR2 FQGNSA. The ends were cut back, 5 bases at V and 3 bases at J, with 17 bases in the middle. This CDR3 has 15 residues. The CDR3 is CASSPQQGGHYEQYF. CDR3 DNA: TGTGCCAGCAGCCCGCAGCAGGGCGGCCACTACGAGCAGTACTTC.

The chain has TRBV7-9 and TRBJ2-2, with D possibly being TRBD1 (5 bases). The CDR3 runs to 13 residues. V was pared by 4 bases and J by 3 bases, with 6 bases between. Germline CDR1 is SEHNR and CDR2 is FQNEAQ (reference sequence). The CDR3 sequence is CASSWTYTGELFF. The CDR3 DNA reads TGTGCCAGCAGCTGGACATACACCGGGGAGCTGTTTTTT.

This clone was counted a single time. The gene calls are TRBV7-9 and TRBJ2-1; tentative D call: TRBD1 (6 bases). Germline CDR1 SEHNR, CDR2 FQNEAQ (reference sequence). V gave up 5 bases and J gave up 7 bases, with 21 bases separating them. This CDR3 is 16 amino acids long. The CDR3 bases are TGTGCCAGCAGCCGCTCAGGGGCTGACTTCCAAAATGAGCAGTTCTTC. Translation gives CASSRSGADFQNEQFF.

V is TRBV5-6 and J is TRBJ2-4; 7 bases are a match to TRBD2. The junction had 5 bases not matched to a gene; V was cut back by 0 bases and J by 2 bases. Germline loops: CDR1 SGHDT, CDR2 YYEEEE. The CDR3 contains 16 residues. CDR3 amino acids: CASSLEGRGTKNIQYF. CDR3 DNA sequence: TGTGCCAGCAGCTTGGAAGGGCGGGGGACCAAAAACATTCAGTACTTC.

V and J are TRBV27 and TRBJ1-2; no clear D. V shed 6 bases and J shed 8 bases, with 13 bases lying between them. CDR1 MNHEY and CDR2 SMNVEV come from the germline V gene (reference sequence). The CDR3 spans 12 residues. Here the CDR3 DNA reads TGTGCCAGCAGGACTCTCCCCGGGGGCTACACCTTC. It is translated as CASRTLPGGYTF.

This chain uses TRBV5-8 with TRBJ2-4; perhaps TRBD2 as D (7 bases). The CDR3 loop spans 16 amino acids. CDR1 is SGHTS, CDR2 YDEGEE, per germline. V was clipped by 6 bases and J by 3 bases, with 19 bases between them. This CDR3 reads CASTPSGGSVKNIQYF. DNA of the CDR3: TGTGCCAGCACCCCTTCGGGGGGCTCGGTCAAAAACATTCAGTACTTC.

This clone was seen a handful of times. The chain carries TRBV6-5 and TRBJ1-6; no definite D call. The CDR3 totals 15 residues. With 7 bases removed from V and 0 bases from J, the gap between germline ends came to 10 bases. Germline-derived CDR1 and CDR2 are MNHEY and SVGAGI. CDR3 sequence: CASTSESSYNSPLHF. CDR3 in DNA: TGTGCCAGCACCAGCGAGAGCTCCTATAATTCACCCCTCCACTTT.

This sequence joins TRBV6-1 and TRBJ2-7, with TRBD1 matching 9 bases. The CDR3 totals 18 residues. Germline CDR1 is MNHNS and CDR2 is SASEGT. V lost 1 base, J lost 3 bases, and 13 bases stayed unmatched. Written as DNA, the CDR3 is TGTGCCAGCAGTGAAGTAGGTAGGGGACAGGGCTCGGTCTACGAGCAGTACTTC. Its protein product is CASSEVGRGQGSVYEQYF.

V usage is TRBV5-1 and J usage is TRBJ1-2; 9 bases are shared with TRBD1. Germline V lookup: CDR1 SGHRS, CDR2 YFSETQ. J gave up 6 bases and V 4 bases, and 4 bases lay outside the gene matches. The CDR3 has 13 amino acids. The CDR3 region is CASSPGDRDGYTF. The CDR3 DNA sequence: TGCGCCAGCAGCCCTGGGGACAGGGATGGCTACACCTTC.

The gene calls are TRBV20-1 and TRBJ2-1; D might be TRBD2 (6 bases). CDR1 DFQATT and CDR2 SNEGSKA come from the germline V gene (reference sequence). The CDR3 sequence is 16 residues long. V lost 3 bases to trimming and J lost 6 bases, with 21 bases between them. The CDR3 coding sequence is TGCAGTGCTAGTAAAAGCTCAAGGGGAGGTTCCAATGAGCAGTTCTTC. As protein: CSASKSSRGGSNEQFF.

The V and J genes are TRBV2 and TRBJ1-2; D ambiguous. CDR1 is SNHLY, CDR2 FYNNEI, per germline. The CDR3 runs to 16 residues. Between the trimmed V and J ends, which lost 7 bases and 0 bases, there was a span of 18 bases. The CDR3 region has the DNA TGTGCCAGCACGGGAGGCAAGGGTGGGACTAACTATGGCTACACCTTC. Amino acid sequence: CASTGGKGGTNYGYTF.

CDR3 residues: CASIQGQAIYGYTF. CDR3 DNA sequence: TGTGCCAGCATACAAGGACAGGCCATCTATGGCTACACCTTC. V and J are TRBV28 and TRBJ1-2, with 7 bases lining up with TRBD1. Germline V gene sequence: CDR1 MDHEN, CDR2 SYDVKM. The ends lost 7 bases at V and 4 bases at J; junction bases unmatched: 9. The length of the CDR3 is 14 residues.

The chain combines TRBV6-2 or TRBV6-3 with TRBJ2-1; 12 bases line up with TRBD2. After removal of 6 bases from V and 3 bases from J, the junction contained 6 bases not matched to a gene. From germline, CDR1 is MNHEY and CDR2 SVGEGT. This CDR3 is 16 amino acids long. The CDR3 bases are TGTGCCAGCAGCTGGACTAGCGGGAACAACTACAATGAGCAGTTCTTC. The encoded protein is CASSWTSGNNYNEQFF.

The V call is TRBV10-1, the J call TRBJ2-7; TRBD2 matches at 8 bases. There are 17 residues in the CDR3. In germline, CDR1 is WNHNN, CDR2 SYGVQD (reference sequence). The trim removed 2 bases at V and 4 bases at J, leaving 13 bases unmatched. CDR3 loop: CASSEPPERGFQYEQYF. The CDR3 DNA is TGCGCCAGCAGTGAGCCTCCGGAGCGGGGGTTTCAGTACGAGCAGTACTTC.